What follows are 5 T cell receptor beta chains derived from one specimen sequenced in a study of metastatic and nonmetastatic thyroid tumors. Using MiXCR, TCRdb re-called clones from the PCR reads. The data show under 100,000 clones, roughly 8.6% seen once. All patients were untreated before thyroid surgery. The material sequenced was blood. These receptor sequences come from a female donor with papillary thyroid cancer or a benign thyroid nodule (not recorded which). Some clones in this sample may be carry-over from other donors' samples.

Many counts were recorded for this clone. This sequence joins TRBV5-1 and TRBJ2-1; TRBD2 aligns across 10 bases. The germline gives CDR1 SGHRS, CDR2 YFSETQ. This CDR3 has 15 amino acids. V was clipped by 0 bases and J by 7 bases; unmatched bases: 4. In DNA form, the CDR3 reads TGCGCCAGCAGCTTGGTAGCGGGGGGAGGAAATGAGCAGTTCTTC. This sequence encodes CASSLVAGGGNEQFF.

This clone has a count of ten or more. CDR3 nucleotides: TGCGCCAGCAGCTTTAAAGGTACTGAAGCTTTCTTT. This encodes CASSFKGTEAFF. The genes are TRBV5-1 and TRBJ1-1; no definite D call. Trimming removed 2 bases at V and 5 bases at J, with 7 bases between. The germline gives CDR1 SGHRS, CDR2 YFSETQ. This CDR3 spans 12 amino acids.

The V and J genes are TRBV6-1 and TRBJ2-4, with D possibly matching TRBD2 (6 bases). The CDR3 runs 12 residues. Trimming cost V 5 bases and J 7 bases, with 9 bases left between them. The germline CDR1 and CDR2 sequences are MNHNS and SASEGT. The CDR3 reads CASSPEGNIQYF. The CDR3 DNA is TGTGCCAGCAGTCCGGAGGGGAACATTCAGTACTTC.

This clone was recorded many times. This chain connects TRBV20-1 to TRBJ2-1; a possible D gene is TRBD2 (6 bases). V lost 5 bases to trimming and J lost 5 bases, with 19 bases between them. The CDR3 has 15 amino acids. Per the germline V gene, CDR1 is DFQATT and CDR2 is SNEGSKA (reference sequence). The CDR3 DNA sequence: TGCAGTGCTCCACCCCCAGGCGGGGCGCACAATGAGCAGTTCTTC. It is translated as CSAPPPGGAHNEQFF.

This clone showed up many times. This rearrangement joins TRBV2 to TRBJ1-2, with D possibly TRBD1 on 6 matching bases. V lost 0 bases and J 4 bases, leaving 12 bases between the germline ends. The germline gives CDR1 SNHLY, CDR2 FYNNEI. This CDR3 has 15 residues. The CDR3 bases are TGTGCCAGCAGTGAAGCGCTCCAGGGGCCCTATGGCTACACCTTC. Protein sequence: CASSEALQGPYGYTF.